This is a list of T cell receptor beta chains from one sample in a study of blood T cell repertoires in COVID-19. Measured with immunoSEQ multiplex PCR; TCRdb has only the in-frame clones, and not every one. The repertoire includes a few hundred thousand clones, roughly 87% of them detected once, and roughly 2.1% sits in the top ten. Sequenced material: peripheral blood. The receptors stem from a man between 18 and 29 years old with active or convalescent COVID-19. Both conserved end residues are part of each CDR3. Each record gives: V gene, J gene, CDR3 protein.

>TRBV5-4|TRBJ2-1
CASSARQKGSYNEQFF
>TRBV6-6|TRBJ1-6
CASSYSRSSYNSPLHF
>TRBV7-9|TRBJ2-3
CASSYPAAGQEDTQYF
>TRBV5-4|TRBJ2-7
CASSLQGAAEQYF
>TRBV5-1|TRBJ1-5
CASSMQGTQPQHF
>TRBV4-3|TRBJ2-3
CASSQDLTGGADTQYF
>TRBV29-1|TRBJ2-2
CSVSGQGDSGELFF
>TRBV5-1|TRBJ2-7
CASSFRQEQYF
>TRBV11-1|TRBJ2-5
CASSFLAGGHRETQYF
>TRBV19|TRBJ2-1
CASSNILAGGYNEQFF
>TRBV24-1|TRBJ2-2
CATTSGRLNTGELFF
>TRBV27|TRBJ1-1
CASSFGGGNTEAFF
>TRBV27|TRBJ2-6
CASSFGGSGANVLTF
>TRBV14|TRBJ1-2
CASSRGTNYGYTF
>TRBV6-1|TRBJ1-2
CASSDGQGHNYGYTF
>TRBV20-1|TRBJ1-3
CSASVSNTIYF
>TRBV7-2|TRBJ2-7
CASSLGRGSYEQYF
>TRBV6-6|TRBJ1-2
CASSTRKGLGYTF
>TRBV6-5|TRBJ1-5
CASSYARSHQPQHF
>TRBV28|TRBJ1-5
CASRTRTGGGQPQHF
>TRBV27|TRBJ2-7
CASSPDRIVMGEQYF
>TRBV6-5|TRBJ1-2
CASRQGLYGYTF
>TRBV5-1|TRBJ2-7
CASSFSTGAAPSYEQYF
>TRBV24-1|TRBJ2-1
CATSDPGQVANEQFF
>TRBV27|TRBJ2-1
CASSWSGGRGLNEQFF
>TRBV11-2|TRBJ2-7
CASSHTRPAYEQYF
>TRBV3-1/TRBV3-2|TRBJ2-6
CASSQDIVPGANVLTF
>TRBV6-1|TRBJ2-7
CASSVAWGGGLYEQYF
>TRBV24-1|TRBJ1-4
CATSDKKGTVTTNEKLFF
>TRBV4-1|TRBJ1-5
CASSQFPKQPQHF
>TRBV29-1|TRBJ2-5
CSVEGRIQETQYF
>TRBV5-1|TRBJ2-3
CASSLYGDTQYF
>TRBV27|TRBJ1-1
CASSLSAGDTEAFF